The 27 T cell receptor beta chains below come from one sample, sequenced in a study of blood T cell repertoires in COVID-19. TCRdb keeps only in-frame clones here, not all; method: immunoSEQ multiplex PCR. The sample contains around 130,000 clones, roughly 85% of which appear only once. Sequencing was done on a sample of peripheral blood. These TCRs come from a man aged 45 to 65 with acute or convalescent COVID-19.

This rearrangement joins TRBV30 to TRBJ1-3; 9 positions agree with TRBD1. Germline V CDR1 and CDR2: GTSNPN, SVGIG (reference sequence). This CDR3 is built from 16 residues. Trimming at V came to 3 bases and at J to 4 bases, leaving 10 bases not matched to a gene. CDR3 in DNA: TGTGCCTGGAGAATTTGGGGACAGGGAGTAGGAAACACCATATATTTT. The encoded protein is CAWRIWGQGVGNTIYF.

The count of this clone is one. The chain joins TRBV2 to TRBJ1-5, with 7 bases that match TRBD1. This CDR3 region has 13 residues. V lost 6 bases, J lost 5 bases, and 4 bases stayed unmatched. CDR1 is SNHLY and CDR2 is FYNNEI in the germline V gene. The CDR3 loop reads CASRRDRYQPQHF. CDR3 nucleotides: TGTGCCAGCAGGCGGGACAGATATCAGCCCCAGCATTTT.

The gene calls are TRBV25-1 and TRBJ2-1, with a possible D match to TRBD2 (6 bases). V gave up 1 base and J gave up 7 bases, with 14 bases separating them. Germline V gives CDR1 MGHDK, CDR2 SYGVNS. CDR3 length: 15 amino acids. The CDR3 DNA is TGTGCCAGCAGTGAATCTTGGAGGGAGAGTAATGAGCAGTTCTTC. Translating it yields CASSESWRESNEQFF. The full variable domain, in which reference TRBV25-1 and TRBJ2-1 provide the parts outside the CDR3, is EADIYQTPRYLVIGTGKKITLECSQTMGHDKMYWYQQDPGMELHLIHYSYGVNSTEKGDLSSESTVSRIRTEHFPLTLESARPSHTSQYLCASSESWRESNEQFFGPGTRLTVL.

The chain recombines TRBV5-5 with TRBJ2-7; 11 nucleotides align to TRBD1. Germline CDR1 SGHKS, CDR2 YYEKEE (reference sequence). V shed 3 bases and J 10 bases; nucleotides not matched to a gene: 6. The CDR3 has 13 amino acids. In nucleotides, the CDR3 is TGTGCCAGCAGCTCGCCGGGACAGGGGGAACAGTACTTC. Protein: CASSSPGQGEQYF. Together with reference TRBV5-5 and TRBJ2-7, the CDR3 gives the full variable domain: DAGVTQSPTHLIKTRGQQVTLRCSPISGHKSVSWYQQVLGQGPQFIFQYYEKEERGRGNFPDRFSARQFPNYSSELNVNALLLGDSALYLCASSSPGQGEQYFGPGTRLTVT.

The chain carries TRBV5-1 and TRBJ1-1; 7 bases are a match to TRBD1. Trimming took 4 bases from V and 4 from J; bases not matched to a gene: 7. The CDR3 runs to 14 residues. Germline V gene sequence: CDR1 SGHRS, CDR2 YFSETQ. For the CDR3, the DNA is TGCGCCAGCAGCCTGACAGGGTATGGCACTGAAGCTTTCTTT. Residues: CASSLTGYGTEAFF.

This clone was counted only a few times. V and J are TRBV2 and TRBJ1-5, with D perhaps TRBD1 (6 bases). The CDR3 loop spans 15 amino acids. With 5 bases removed from V and 7 bases from J, the gap between germline ends came to 18 bases. From germline, CDR1 is SNHLY and CDR2 FYNNEI. CDR3 DNA sequence: TGTGCCAGCAGTAGCCTAGGGGCAGGGGACCAGCCCCAGCATTTT. Protein: CASSSLGAGDQPQHF.

The chain combines TRBV5-4 with TRBJ2-1; 7 bases agree with TRBD2. The length of the CDR3 is 15 residues. Germline CDR1 reads SGHNT; CDR2 reads YYREEE (reference sequence). Unmatched junction bases numbered 8, after V lost 1 base and J lost 7 bases. Here the CDR3 DNA reads TGTGCCAGCAGCTTGAGTGGCGGGAGTTCGAATGAGCAGTTCTTC. It codes for CASSLSGGSSNEQFF.

This rearrangement joins TRBV7-2 to TRBJ2-1; 7 bases are a match to TRBD2. With V trimmed by 2 bases and J by 4 bases, 5 bases remained unmatched. Germline lookup yields CDR1 SGHTA and CDR2 FQGNSA. The CDR3 is 15 amino acids. CDR3 sequence (DNA): TGTGCCAGCAGCTTATGGGAGGGGCTATACAATGAGCAGTTCTTC. Amino acid sequence: CASSLWEGLYNEQFF. The variable domain in full, completed from reference TRBV7-2 and TRBJ2-1, reads GAGVSQSPSNKVTEKGKDVELRCDPISGHTALYWYRQSLGQGLEFLIYFQGNSAPDKSGLPSDRFSAERTGGSVSTLTIQRTQQEDSAVYLCASSLWEGLYNEQFFGPGTRLTVL.

The chain links TRBV19 to TRBJ1-1; no definite D call. The CDR3 covers 14 residues. The germline gives CDR1 LNHDA, CDR2 SQIVND (reference sequence). The V and J ends lost 3 bases and 0 bases respectively, with 8 bases between them. This CDR3 reads CASSIATMNTEAFF. The CDR3 coding sequence is TGTGCCAGTAGTATTGCAACTATGAACACTGAAGCTTTCTTT. The full variable domain, with the rest looked up from reference TRBV19 and TRBJ1-1, is DGGITQSPKYLFRKEGQNVTLSCEQNLNHDAMYWYRQDPGQGLRLIYYSQIVNDFQKGDIAEGYSVSREKKESFPLTVTSAQKNPTAFYLCASSIATMNTEAFFGQGTRLTVV.

The CDR3 DNA is TGTGCCAGCAGCTTGCAGGGAGGGACTGAAGCTTTCTTT. The encoded protein is CASSLQGGTEAFF. V and J are TRBV5-5 and TRBJ1-1; perhaps TRBD1 as D (5 bases). This CDR3 has 13 residues. Per the germline V gene, CDR1 is SGHKS and CDR2 is YYEKEE (reference sequence). Trimming left V 1 base short and J 5 bases short, with 9 bases between.

The chain links TRBV6-5 to TRBJ1-6; D not certain. In germline, CDR1 is MNHEY, CDR2 SVGAGI. Trimming stripped 2 bases from V and 9 bases from J, with 14 bases between. This CDR3 has 15 residues. DNA of the CDR3: TGTGCCAGCAGTTACGCGGCCGCCCGTAGTTCACCCCTCCACTTT. Amino acids: CASSYAAARSSPLHF.

J is TRBJ2-1 and V is TRBV6-6; 10 bases map to TRBD2. The junction had 5 bases not matched to a gene; V was cut back by 4 bases and J by 8 bases. Per the germline V gene, CDR1 is MNHNY and CDR2 is SVGAGI (reference sequence). CDR3 size: 14 residues. The CDR3 nucleotides read TGTGCCAGCAGTTGGACTAGCGGAGGCTATGAGCAGTTCTTC. The encoded protein is CASSWTSGGYEQFF.

This chain connects TRBV3-1 (or the pseudogene TRBV3-2) to TRBJ2-3; D ambiguous. CDR3 length equals 14 residues. Germline V gives CDR1 LGHDT, CDR2 YNNKEL (reference sequence). V shed 3 bases and J shed 4 bases, with 11 bases lying between them. CDR3 nucleotide sequence: TGTGCCAGCAGCCAGCTAGTTTTGCCAGATACGCAGTATTTT. This codes for CASSQLVLPDTQYF.

The rearrangement uses TRBV19 and TRBJ1-4, with 7 bases lining up with TRBD1. Losses at the gene ends were 10 bases for V and 3 bases for J; bases not matched to a gene: 11. There are 15 residues in the CDR3. CDR1 LNHDA and CDR2 SQIVND come from the germline V gene (reference sequence). In DNA, the CDR3 is TGTGCCACCAACCCCAGGGGGATCTCTAATGAAAAACTGTTTTTT. Residues: CATNPRGISNEKLFF. The variable domain in full, completed from reference TRBV19 and TRBJ1-4, reads DGGITQSPKYLFRKEGQNVTLSCEQNLNHDAMYWYRQDPGQGLRLIYYSQIVNDFQKGDIAEGYSVSREKKESFPLTVTSAQKNPTAFYLCATNPRGISNEKLFFGSGTQLSVL.

This chain links TRBV6-4 with TRBJ1-5, with no clear D. The CDR3 is 16 residues long. Trimming stripped 0 bases from V and 5 bases from J, with 14 bases between. Germline assignment: CDR1 MRHNA and CDR2 SNTAGT. CDR3 nucleotides: TGTGCCAGCAGTGACTCGAGAGGAGGGCGGGATCAGCCCCAGCATTTT. It yields the protein CASSDSRGGRDQPQHF.

The chain joins TRBV7-9 to TRBJ1-2, with D unresolved. V shed 5 bases and J shed 4 bases, with 8 bases lying between them. There are 12 residues in the CDR3. CDR1 is SEHNR, CDR2 FQNEAQ, per germline (reference sequence). In nucleotides, the CDR3 is TGTGCCAGCAGCGCATGGGCCTATGGCTACACCTTC. It specifies CASSAWAYGYTF. The full variable domain, in which reference TRBV7-9 and TRBJ1-2 provide the parts outside the CDR3, is DTGVSQNPRHKITKRGQNVTFRCDPISEHNRLYWYRQTLGQGPEFLTYFQNEAQLEKSRLLSDRFSAERPKGSFSTLEIQRTEQGDSAMYLCASSAWAYGYTFGSGTRLTVV.

V and J are TRBV5-1 and TRBJ2-1; maybe TRBD1 (6 bases). Germline V gene data show CDR1 as SGHRS and CDR2 as YFSETQ. V was shortened by 6 bases and J by 2 bases, with 12 bases between the two germline ends. The CDR3 spans 14 residues. The CDR3 protein is CASTQDRAYNEQFF. CDR3 DNA sequence: TGCGCCAGCACACAGGACAGAGCCTACAATGAGCAGTTCTTC.

The chain joins TRBV5-7 to TRBJ1-6, with TRBD1 identical over 8 bases. TRBV5-7 is annotated as an ORF whose role is uncertain. With 2 bases clipped from V and 1 base from J, the junction kept 8 bases outside the gene matches. The CDR3 is 18 amino acids. This CDR3 is CASSFGQGIMSYNSPLHF. In DNA, the CDR3 is TGTGCCAGCAGCTTCGGACAGGGTATTATGTCCTATAATTCACCCCTCCACTTT.

The V call is TRBV3-1 (or the pseudogene TRBV3-2), the J call TRBJ1-2; D perhaps matches TRBD1 (5 bases). Germline lookup yields CDR1 LGHDT and CDR2 YNNKEL (reference sequence). The V end lost 0 bases, the J end lost 5 bases, and 16 bases lay between the germline ends. This CDR3 comprises 16 residues. CDR3 residues: CASSQDLGGRRYGYTF. The CDR3 nucleotides read TGTGCCAGCAGCCAAGATTTGGGGGGACGACGATATGGCTACACCTTC.

The rearrangement links TRBV19 to TRBJ2-1; possible D gene TRBD2, 7 bases. V dropped 9 bases and J dropped 4 bases, with 22 bases sitting between them. The CDR3 has 16 residues. Germline lookup yields CDR1 LNHDA and CDR2 SQIVND (reference sequence). The CDR3 sequence is CASARRAGAEYNEQFF. As DNA, the CDR3 is TGTGCCAGCGCAAGGCGCGCGGGGGCCGAATACAATGAGCAGTTCTTC.

The V and J genes are TRBV14 and TRBJ2-1; 8 nucleotides agree with TRBD2. The junction had 11 bases not matched to a gene; V was cut back by 4 bases and J by 0 bases. There are 18 residues in the CDR3. CDR1 is SGHDN and CDR2 is FVKESK in the germline V gene. CDR3 loop: CASSLRTIGRGSYNEQFF. The CDR3 DNA reads as TGTGCCAGCAGCCTTCGGACTATCGGGAGGGGCTCCTACAATGAGCAGTTCTTC.

This clone was picked up a small number of times. The chain employs TRBV30 and TRBJ1-3, with D tentatively TRBD1 (5 bases). This CDR3 has 13 residues. Germline V gene data show CDR1 as GTSNPN and CDR2 as SVGIG (reference sequence). V was pared by 5 bases and J by 7 bases, with 15 bases between. CDR3 DNA: TGTGCCTGGGCCGGGACGGCGGGGAACACCATATATTTT. Protein sequence: CAWAGTAGNTIYF.

The chain is built from TRBV6-5 and TRBJ2-1, with TRBD2 matching 10 bases. This CDR3 spans 14 amino acids. CDR1 is MNHEY, CDR2 SVGAGI, per germline. Losses at the gene ends were 11 bases for V and 2 bases for J; bases not matched to a gene: 6. The CDR3 protein is CAGRAGGPYNEQFF. For the CDR3, the DNA is TGTGCCGGAAGAGCGGGAGGGCCCTACAATGAGCAGTTCTTC.

The rearrangement links TRBV11-2 to TRBJ2-3; D may be TRBD2 (6 bases). The CDR3 consists of 15 residues. The germline gives CDR1 SGHAT, CDR2 FQNNGV. Trimming shortened V by 3 bases and J by 0 bases, and 10 bases separated the two germline ends. CDR3: CASSFSGTSTDTQYF. The CDR3 nucleotides read TGTGCCAGCAGCTTTTCCGGGACTAGCACAGATACGCAGTATTTT.

This clone occurred once. V usage is TRBV4-1 and J usage is TRBJ2-1; possible D gene TRBD2, 6 bases. Germline V gives CDR1 MGHRA, CDR2 YSYEKL. This CDR3 has 16 residues. V was shortened by 0 bases and J by 4 bases, with 13 bases between the two germline ends. The CDR3 is CASSQDEASVYNEQFF. Written as DNA, the CDR3 is TGCGCCAGCAGCCAAGATGAGGCTAGCGTATACAATGAGCAGTTCTTC.

This clone was counted between two and nine times. The CDR3 reads CASRTGGYGYTF. The CDR3 DNA is TGTGCCAGCAGGACAGGGGGCTACGGCTACACCTTC. The chain uses TRBV2 and TRBJ1-2, with 10 bases aligning to TRBD1. V lost 6 bases, J lost 8 bases, and 3 bases stayed unmatched. The CDR3 covers 12 residues. CDR1 and CDR2 (germline): SNHLY, FYNNEI.

The chain recombines TRBV7-8 with TRBJ2-4; maybe TRBD2 (5 bases). Germline V gives CDR1 SGHVS, CDR2 FQNEAQ. This CDR3 region has 17 residues. Trimming pared 3 bases from V and 0 bases from J, leaving 15 bases between. The CDR3 DNA reads as TGTGCCAGCAGCTTGCTAGCTACTATTCTAGCCAAAAACATTCAGTACTTC. Its translation: CASSLLATILAKNIQYF. Full variable domain (remainder filled in from reference TRBV7-8 and TRBJ2-4): GAGVSQSPRYKVAKRGQDVALRCDPISGHVSLFWYQQALGQGPEFLTYFQNEAQLDKSGLPSDRFFAERPEGSVSTLKIQRTQQEDSAVYLCASSLLATILAKNIQYFGAGTRLSVL.